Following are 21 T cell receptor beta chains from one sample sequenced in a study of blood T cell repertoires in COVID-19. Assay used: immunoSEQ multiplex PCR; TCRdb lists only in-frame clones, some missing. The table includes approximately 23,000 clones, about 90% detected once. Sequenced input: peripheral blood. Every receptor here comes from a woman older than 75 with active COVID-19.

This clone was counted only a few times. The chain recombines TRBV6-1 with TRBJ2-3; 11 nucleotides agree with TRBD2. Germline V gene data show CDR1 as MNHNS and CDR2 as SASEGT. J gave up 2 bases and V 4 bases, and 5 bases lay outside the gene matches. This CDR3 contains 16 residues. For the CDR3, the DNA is TGTGCCAGCAGTGTTACTAGCGGGGGATACACAGATACGCAGTATTTT. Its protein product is CASSVTSGGYTDTQYF.

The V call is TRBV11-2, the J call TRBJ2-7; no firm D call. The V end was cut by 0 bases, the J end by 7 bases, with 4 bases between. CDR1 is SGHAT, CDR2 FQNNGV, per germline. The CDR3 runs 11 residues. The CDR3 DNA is TGTGCCAGCAGCTTAGAACAGGAGCAGTACTTC. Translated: CASSLEQEQYF.

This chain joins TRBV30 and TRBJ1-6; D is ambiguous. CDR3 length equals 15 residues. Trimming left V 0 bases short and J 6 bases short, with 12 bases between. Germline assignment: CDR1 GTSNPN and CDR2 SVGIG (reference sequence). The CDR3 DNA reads TGTGCCTGGAGTGTATTTACAGTCCCTAATTCACCCCTCCACTTT. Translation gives CAWSVFTVPNSPLHF.

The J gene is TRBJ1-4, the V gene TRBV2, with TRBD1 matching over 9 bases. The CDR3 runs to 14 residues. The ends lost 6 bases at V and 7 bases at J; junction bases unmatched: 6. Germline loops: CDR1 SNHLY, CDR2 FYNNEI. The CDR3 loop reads CASSADRGSEKLFF. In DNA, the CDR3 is TGTGCCAGCAGCGCGGACAGGGGAAGTGAAAAACTGTTTTTT.

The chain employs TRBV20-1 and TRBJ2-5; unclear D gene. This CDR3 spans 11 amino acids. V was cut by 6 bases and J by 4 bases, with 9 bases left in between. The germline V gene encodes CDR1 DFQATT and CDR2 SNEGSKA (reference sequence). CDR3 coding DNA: TGCAGTGCCATCACACGAGAGACCCAGTACTTC. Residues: CSAITRETQYF.

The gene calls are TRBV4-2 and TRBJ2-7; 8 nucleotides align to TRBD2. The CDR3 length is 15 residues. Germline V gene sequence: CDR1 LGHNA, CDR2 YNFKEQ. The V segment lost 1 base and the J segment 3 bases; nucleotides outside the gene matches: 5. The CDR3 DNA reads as TGTGCCAGCAGCCAAGGTGGCGGGGGGAACTACGAGCAGTACTTC. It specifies CASSQGGGGNYEQYF.

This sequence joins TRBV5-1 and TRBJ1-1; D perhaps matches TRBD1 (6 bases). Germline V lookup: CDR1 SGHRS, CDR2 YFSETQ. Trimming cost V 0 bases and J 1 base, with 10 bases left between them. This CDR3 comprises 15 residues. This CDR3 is CASSLGQATNTEAFF. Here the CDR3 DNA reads TGCGCCAGCAGCTTGGGACAGGCGACGAACACTGAAGCTTTCTTT.

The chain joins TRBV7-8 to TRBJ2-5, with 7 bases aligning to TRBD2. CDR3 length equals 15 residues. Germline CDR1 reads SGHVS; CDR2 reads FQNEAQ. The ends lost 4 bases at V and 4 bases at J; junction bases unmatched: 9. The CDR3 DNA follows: TGTGCCAGCAGCTCGCGGGAGCGGGGAGGAGAGACCCAGTACTTC. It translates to CASSSRERGGETQYF.

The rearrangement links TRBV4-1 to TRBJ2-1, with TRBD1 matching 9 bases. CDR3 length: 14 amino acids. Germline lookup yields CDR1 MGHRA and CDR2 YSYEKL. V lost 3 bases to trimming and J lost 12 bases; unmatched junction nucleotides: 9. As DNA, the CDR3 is TGCGCCAGCAGCCACAGGGACAGGGCCCAGGGGCAGTTCTTC. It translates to CASSHRDRAQGQFF.

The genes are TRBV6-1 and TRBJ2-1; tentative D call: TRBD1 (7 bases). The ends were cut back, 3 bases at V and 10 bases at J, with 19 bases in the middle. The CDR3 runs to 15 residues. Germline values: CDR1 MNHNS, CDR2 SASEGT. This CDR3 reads CASSDGGGTAREQFF. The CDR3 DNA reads TGTGCCAGCAGTGACGGAGGAGGGACAGCCCGGGAGCAGTTCTTC.

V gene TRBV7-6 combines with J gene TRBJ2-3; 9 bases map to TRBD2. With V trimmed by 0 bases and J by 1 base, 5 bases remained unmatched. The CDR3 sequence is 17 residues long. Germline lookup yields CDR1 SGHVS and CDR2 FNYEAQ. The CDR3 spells CASSLASSGGGTDTQYF. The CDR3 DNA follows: TGTGCCAGCAGCTTAGCTAGTAGCGGGGGCGGCACAGATACGCAGTATTTT.

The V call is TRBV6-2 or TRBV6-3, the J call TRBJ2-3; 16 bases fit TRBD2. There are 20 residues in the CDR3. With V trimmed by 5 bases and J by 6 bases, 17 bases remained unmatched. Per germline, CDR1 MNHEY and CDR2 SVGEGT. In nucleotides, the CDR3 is TGTGCCAGCAGTGACAGGGGAAAGGGACTAGCGGGGGGGCCACGGGATACGCAGTATTTT. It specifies CASSDRGKGLAGGPRDTQYF.

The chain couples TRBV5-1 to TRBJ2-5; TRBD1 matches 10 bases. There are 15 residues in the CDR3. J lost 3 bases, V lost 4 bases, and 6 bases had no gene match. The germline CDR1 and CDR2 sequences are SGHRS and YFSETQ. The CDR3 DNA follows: TGCGCCAGCAGCCCCTCCGGGACAGGGGAAGAGACCCAGTACTTC. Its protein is CASSPSGTGEETQYF.

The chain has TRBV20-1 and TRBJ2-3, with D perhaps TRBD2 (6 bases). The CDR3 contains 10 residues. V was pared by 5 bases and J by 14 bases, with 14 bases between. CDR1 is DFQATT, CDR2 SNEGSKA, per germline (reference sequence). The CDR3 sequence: CSAGDSIRYF. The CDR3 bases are TGCAGTGCTGGGGACTCTATCAGGTATTTT.

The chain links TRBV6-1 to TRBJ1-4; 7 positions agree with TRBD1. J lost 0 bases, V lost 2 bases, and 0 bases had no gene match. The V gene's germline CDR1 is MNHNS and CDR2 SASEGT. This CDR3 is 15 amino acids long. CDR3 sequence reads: CASSEQGATNEKLFF. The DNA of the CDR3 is TGTGCCAGCAGTGAACAGGGGGCAACTAATGAAAAACTGTTTTTT.

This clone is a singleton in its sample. The CDR3 nucleotides are TGTGCCAGTAGTATACTCGGGACTAGCGGACAAGAGACCCAGTACTTC. Amino acid sequence: CASSILGTSGQETQYF. The V and J genes are TRBV19 and TRBJ2-5, with TRBD2 matching over 11 bases. This CDR3 is 16 amino acids long. V shed 2 bases, J shed 2 bases, and the junction held 4 bases outside the gene matches. Germline CDR1 reads LNHDA; CDR2 reads SQIVND (reference sequence).

The CDR3 loop reads CASSQWEPLGYEQYF. The CDR3 DNA is TGTGCCAGCAGCCAATGGGAGCCTTTAGGGTACGAGCAGTACTTC. The V and J genes are TRBV3-1 (or the pseudogene TRBV3-2) and TRBJ2-7, with D possibly matching TRBD2 (5 bases). V dropped 2 bases and J dropped 4 bases, with 15 bases sitting between them. CDR1 and CDR2 (germline): LGHDT, YNNKEL (reference sequence). The CDR3 contains 15 residues.

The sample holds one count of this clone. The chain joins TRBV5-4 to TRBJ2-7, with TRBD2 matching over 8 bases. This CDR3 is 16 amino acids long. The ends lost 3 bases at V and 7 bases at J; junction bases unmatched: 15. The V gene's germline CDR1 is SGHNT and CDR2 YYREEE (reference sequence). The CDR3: CASSSSSGGQSREQYF. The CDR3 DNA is TGTGCCAGCAGCTCCTCCAGCGGGGGCCAGTCTAGGGAGCAGTACTTC.

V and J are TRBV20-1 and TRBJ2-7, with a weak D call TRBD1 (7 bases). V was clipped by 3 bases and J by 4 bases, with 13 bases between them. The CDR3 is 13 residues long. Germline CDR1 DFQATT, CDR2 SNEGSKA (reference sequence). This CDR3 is CSASGQGGYEQYF. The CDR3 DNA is TGCAGTGCTAGTGGGCAGGGGGGTTACGAGCAGTACTTC.

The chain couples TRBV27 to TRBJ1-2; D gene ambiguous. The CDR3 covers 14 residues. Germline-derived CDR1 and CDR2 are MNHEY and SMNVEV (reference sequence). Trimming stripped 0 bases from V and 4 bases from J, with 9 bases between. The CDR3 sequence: CASSLSGQPYGYTF. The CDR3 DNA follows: TGTGCCAGCAGTTTATCTGGGCAGCCCTATGGCTACACCTTC.

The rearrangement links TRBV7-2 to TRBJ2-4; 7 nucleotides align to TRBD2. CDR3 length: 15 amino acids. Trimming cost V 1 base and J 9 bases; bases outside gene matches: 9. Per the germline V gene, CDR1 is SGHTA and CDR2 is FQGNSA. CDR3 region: CASSLESRGVGIQYF. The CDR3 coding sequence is TGTGCCAGCAGCTTAGAAAGCCGGGGGGTAGGCATTCAGTACTTC.